This TCR beta chain stems from a study of OX40 agonist ivuxolimab in advanced cancers. Notes on the research overall: Ivuxolimab was a fully human IgG2 agonistic monoclonal antibody targeting the costimulatory receptor OX40 (CD134). Intravenous ivuxolimab was administered to patients every 2 weeks at six dose levels: 0.01, 0.1, 0.3, 1.5, 3 and 10 mg/kg. Of the approximately 53 patients in dose escalation, about 20 had hepatocellular carcinoma, some 15 had melanoma, 9 had renal cell carcinoma and 9 had head and neck cancer. In the dose-escalation cohort, approximately 80% of patients were male, and the mean age was approximately 60 years with a range of roughly 23 to 79. Prior anti-PD-1, anti-PD-L1 or anti-CTLA-4 therapy was permitted, and checkpoint inhibitors had been received by approximately 39% of dose-escalation patients. Partial responses occurred in three dose-escalation patients: two with cutaneous melanoma and one with hepatocellular carcinoma. Peripheral TCRbeta sequencing aimed to test whether ivuxolimab altered TCR sequence diversity and caused clonal T-cell expansion. The paper reports the monotherapy dose-escalation portion (N ≈ 52 patients) of the phase I ivuxolimab trial.

The germline V gene specifies LGHNA as CDR1 and YNFKEQ as CDR2. V has 6 bases trimmed and J has 4 bases trimmed; junction bases matching no gene number 13. Counted from cysteine to phenylalanine, this CDR3 has 16 amino acids. The kept DNA is CDR3 alone, 48 bases in frame from the first base. Findings and caveats that apply to the study as a whole: Clonal expansion of both CD4+ and CD8+ blood T cells was observed from baseline to week 6 at doses 0.1 to 3.0 mg/kg. Low levels of normalized T-cell clonal expansion were also seen in some nonresponding patients. After ivuxolimab, more expanded clones were found on average in CD8+ T cells than in CD4+ T cells. In the 0.1-3.0 mg/kg groups, partial responders were among the patients with the lowest normalized peripheral clonal expansion, particularly in CD8+ T cells. Which antigens the clonally expanded peripheral T cells were specific for was not determined.

Remarks on this clone: The antigen this receptor binds is unknown. No much larger clonotype is one base removed from it; base qualities were not supplied.

For sequencing of the TCRbeta CDR3 region, genomic DNA was extracted from the sorted cells. The immunoSEQ Assay was used to sequence the TCRbeta CDR3 regions. The clones in this table, taken by TCRdb from immuneACCESS, are in-frame only. Not every clone is retained; where verified, under half of the shortfall comes from an unresolved V gene, and the cause of the rest is unknown. For this sample there are fewer than 85,000 clones; around 83% appear just once. Around 0.94% of the sample is in the top ten clones. Patients with a history of autoimmune disease or receiving systemic immunosuppression were excluded from the trial. Peripheral blood for TCR sequencing was collected from all dose cohorts at baseline, on cycle 4 day 1, and on cycle 7 day 1. The samples were drawn from a first-in-human, open-label, multicenter phase I dose-escalation trial of ivuxolimab. Adults with locally advanced or metastatic melanoma, renal cell carcinoma, hepatocellular carcinoma or head and neck squamous cell carcinoma were enrolled in the trial. Before TCR sequencing, CD4+ T cells and CD8+ T cells were sorted from peripheral blood as separate populations.

This sequence originates from an adult with an advanced solid tumor such as melanoma, head and neck, liver or kidney cancer. Recombination linked TRBV4-2 to TRBJ1-2, and 8 bases in between align with TRBD1. The source was CD4+ or CD8+ T cells sorted from blood, collected in a trial of the OX40 agonist ivuxolimab. The nucleotides are TGTGCCAGCAGTCCCGAACCAGGACAGGGTTTCTATGGCTACACCTTC. Its translation is CASSPEPGQGFYGYTF.